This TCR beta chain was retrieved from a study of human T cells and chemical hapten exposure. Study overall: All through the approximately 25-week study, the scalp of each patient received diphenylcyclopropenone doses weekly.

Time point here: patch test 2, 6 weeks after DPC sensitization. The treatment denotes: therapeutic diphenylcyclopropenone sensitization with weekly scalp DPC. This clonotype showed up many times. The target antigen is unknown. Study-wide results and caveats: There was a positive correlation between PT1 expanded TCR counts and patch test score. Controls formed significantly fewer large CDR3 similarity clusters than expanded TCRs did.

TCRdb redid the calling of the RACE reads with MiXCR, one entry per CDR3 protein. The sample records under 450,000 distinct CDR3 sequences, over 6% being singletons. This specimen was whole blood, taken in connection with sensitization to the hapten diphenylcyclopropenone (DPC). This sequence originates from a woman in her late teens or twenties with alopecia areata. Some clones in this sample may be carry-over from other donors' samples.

CDR3 in DNA: TGCGCCAGCAGCCAAGATCCGGCGGAAGGTTCACCCCTCCACTTT. Protein sequence: CASSQDPAEGSPLHF. The chain carries TRBV4-3 and TRBJ1-6; no definite D call. The V end was cut by 0 bases, the J end by 9 bases, with 12 bases between. Germline CDR1 is LGHNA and CDR2 is YSLEER. This CDR3 comprises 15 residues.